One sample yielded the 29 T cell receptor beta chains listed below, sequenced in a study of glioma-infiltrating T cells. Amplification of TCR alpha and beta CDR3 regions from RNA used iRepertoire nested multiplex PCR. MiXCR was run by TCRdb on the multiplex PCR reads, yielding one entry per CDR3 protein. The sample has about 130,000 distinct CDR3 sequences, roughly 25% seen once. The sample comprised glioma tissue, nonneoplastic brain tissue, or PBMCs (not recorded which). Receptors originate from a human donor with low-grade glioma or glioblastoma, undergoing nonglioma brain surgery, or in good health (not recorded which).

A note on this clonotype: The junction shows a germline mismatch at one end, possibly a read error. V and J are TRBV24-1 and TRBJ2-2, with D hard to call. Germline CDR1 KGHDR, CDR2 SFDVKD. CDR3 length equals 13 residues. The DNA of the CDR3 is TGTGTCACCAGCATGTCGAACACCGGGGAGCTGTTTTTT. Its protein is CVTSMSNTGELFF.

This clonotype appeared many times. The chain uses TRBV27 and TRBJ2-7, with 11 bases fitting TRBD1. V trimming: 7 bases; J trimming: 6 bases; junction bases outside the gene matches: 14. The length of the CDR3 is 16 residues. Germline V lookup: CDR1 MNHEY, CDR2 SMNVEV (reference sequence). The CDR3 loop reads CASTRQWGQGVGEQYF. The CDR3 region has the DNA TGTGCCAGCACCCGGCAGTGGGGACAGGGGGTCGGCGAGCAGTACTTC.

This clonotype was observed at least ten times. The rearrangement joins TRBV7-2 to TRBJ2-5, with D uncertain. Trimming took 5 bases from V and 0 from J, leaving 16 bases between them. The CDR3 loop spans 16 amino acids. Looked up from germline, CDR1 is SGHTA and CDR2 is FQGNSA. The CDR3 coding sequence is TGTGCCAGCAGCCCTCCTCCCGATACGTACCAAGAGACCCAGTACTTC. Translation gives CASSPPPDTYQETQYF.

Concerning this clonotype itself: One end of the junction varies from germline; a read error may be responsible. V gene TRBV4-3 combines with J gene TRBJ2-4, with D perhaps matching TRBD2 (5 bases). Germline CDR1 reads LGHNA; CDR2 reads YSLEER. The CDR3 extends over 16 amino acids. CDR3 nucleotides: TGCGCCAGCAGACAAGATGAGGGTCTAGCCAAAAACATTGAGTACTTC. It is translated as CASRQDEGLAKNIEYF.

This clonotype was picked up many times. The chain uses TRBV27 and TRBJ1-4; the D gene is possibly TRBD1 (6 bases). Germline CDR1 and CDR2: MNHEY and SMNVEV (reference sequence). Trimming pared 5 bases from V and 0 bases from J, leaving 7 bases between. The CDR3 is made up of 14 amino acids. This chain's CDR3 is CASSPGATNEKLFF. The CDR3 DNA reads TGTGCCAGCAGTCCAGGGGCAACTAATGAAAAACTGTTTTTT.

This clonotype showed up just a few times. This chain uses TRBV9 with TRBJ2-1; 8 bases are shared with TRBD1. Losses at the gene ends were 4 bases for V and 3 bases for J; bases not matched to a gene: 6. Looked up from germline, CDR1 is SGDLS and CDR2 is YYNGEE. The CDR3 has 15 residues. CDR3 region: CASSQGQGNYNEQFF. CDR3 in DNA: TGTGCCAGCAGCCAAGGACAGGGAAACTACAATGAGCAGTTCTTC.

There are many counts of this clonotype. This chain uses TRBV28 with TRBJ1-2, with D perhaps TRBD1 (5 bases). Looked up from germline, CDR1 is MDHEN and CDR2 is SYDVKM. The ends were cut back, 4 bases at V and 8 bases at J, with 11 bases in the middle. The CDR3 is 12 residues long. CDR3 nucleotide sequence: TGTGCCAGCAGTTCGGGGACGAGAGGCTACACCTTC. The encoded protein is CASSSGTRGYTF.

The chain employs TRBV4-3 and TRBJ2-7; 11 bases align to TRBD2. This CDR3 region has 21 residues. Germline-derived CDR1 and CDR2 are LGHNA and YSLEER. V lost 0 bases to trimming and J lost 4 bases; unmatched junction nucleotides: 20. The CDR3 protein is CASSQDPRQPGLADELYEQYF. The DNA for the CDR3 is TGCGCCAGCAGCCAAGACCCGCGACAACCGGGACTAGCGGACGAGTTATACGAGCAGTACTTC.

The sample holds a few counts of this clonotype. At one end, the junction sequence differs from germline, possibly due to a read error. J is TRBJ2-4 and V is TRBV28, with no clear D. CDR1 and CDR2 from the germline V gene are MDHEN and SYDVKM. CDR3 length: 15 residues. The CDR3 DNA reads TGTGCCAGCGGTTTACCCACGGTACGCAAAAACATTCAGTACTTC. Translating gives CASGLPTVRKNIQYF.

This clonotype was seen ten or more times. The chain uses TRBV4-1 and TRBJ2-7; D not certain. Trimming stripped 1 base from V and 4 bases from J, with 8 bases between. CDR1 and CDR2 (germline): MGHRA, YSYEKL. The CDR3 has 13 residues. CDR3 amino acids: CASSQAQVYEQYF. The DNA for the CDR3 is TGCGCCAGCAGCCAAGCTCAGGTATACGAGCAGTACTTC.

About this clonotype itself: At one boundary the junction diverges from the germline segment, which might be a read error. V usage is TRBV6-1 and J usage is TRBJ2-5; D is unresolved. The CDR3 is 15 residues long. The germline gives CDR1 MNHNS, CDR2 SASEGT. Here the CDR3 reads CASRKKGNWEDTQYF. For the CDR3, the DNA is TGTGCCAGCAGAAAGAAAGGGAATTGGGAAGATACCCAGTACTTC.

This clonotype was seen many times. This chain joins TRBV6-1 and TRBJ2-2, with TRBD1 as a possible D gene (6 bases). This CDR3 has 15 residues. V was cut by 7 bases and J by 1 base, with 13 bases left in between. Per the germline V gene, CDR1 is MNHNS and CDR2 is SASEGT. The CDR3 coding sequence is TGTGCCAGCAAGCCGGACAGTATGAACACCGGGGAGCTGTTTTTT. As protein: CASKPDSMNTGELFF.

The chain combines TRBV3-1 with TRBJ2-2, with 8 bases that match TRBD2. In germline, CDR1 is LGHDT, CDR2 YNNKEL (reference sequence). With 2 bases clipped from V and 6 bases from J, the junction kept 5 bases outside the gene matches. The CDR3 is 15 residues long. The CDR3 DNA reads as TGTGCCAGCAGCCAAAGCGGGAGAGGTGCCGGGGAGCTGTTTTTT. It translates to CASSQSGRGAGELFF. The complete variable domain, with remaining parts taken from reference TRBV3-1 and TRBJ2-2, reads DTAVSQTPKYLVTQMGNDKSIKCEQNLGHDTMYWYKQDSKKFLKIMFSYNNKELIINETVPNRFSPKSPDKAHLNLHINSLELGDSAVYFCASSQSGRGAGELFFGEGSRLTVL.

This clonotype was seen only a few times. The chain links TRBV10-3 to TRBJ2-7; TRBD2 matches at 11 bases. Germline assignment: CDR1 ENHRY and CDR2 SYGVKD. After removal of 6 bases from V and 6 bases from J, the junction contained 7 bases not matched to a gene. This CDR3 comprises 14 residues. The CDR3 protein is CAISLAGGPGEQYF. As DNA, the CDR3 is TGTGCCATCAGCTTAGCGGGAGGGCCGGGCGAGCAGTACTTC.

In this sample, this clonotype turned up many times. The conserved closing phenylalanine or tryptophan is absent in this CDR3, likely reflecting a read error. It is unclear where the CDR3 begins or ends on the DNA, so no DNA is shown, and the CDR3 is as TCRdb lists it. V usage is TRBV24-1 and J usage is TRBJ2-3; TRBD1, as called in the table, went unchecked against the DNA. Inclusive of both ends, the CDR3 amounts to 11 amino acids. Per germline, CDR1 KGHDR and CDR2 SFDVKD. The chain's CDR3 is CATTKRGPCGS.

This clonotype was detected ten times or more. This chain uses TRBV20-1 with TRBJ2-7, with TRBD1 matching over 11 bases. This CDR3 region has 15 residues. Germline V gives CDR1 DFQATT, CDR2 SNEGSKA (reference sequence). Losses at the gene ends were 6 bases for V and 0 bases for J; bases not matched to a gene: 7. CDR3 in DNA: TGCAGTGCGAGGAAGGGACAGGGGGGCTCCTACGAGCAGTACTTC. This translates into CSARKGQGGSYEQYF.

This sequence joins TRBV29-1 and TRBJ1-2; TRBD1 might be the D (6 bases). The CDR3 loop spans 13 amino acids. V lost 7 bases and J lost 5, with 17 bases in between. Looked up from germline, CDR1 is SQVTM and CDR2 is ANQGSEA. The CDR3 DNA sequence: TGCAGCGCGCGGGACATCAGGGTGTATGGCTACACCTTC. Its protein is CSARDIRVYGYTF.

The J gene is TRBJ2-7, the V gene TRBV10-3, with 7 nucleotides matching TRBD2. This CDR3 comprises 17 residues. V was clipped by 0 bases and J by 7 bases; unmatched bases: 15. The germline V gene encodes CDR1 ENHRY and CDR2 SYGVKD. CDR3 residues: CAISESTWGGRNVEQYF. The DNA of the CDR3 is TGTGCCATCAGTGAGTCGACGTGGGGGGGTAGGAATGTAGAGCAGTACTTC.

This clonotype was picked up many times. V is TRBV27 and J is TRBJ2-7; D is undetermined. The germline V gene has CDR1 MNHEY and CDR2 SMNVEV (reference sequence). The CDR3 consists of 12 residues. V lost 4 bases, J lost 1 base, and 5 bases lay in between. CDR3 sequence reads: CASSSGSYEQYF. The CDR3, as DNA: TGTGCCAGCAGTTCGGGTTCCTACGAGCAGTACTTC.

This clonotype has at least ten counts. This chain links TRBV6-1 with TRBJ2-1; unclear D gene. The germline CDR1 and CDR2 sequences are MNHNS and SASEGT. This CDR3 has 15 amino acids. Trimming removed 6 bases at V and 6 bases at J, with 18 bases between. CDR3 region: CASSPHQVVGNEQFF. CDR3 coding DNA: TGTGCCAGCAGCCCGCATCAAGTGGTGGGCAATGAGCAGTTCTTC.

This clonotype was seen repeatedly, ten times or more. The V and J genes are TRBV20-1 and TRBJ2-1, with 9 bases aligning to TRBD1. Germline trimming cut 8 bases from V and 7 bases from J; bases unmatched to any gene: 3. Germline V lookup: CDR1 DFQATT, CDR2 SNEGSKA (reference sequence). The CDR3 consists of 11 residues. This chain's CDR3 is CSPGQGNEQFF. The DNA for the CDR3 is TGCAGTCCGGGACAGGGTAATGAGCAGTTCTTC.

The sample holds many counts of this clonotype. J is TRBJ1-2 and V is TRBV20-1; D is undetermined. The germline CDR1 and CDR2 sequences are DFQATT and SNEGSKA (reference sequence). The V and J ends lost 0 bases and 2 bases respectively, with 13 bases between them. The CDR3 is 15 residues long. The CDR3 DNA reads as TGCAGTGCTAGAGATAGTGGAGGTGGGAACTATGGCTACACCTTC. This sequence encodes CSARDSGGGNYGYTF.

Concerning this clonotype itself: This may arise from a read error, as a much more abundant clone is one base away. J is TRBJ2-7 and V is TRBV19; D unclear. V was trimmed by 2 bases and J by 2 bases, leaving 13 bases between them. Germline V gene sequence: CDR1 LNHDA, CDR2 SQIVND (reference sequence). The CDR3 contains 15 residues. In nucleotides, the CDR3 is TGTGCCAGTAGTATATCTGCCAACCCCGCCTACGAGCAGTACTTC. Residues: CASSISANPAYEQYF.

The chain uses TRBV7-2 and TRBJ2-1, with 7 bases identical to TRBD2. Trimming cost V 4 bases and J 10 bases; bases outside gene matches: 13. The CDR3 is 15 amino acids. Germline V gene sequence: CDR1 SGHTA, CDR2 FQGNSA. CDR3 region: CASSSRDSPGGEQFF. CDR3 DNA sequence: TGTGCCAGCAGCTCACGGGACTCGCCGGGAGGCGAGCAGTTCTTC.

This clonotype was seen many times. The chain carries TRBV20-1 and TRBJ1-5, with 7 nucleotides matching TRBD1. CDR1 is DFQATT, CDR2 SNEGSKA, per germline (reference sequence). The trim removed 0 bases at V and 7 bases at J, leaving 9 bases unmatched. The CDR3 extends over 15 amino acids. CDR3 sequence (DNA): TGCAGTGCTAGAGACCCGACAGGGTTAGGGCAGCCCCAGCATTTT. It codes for CSARDPTGLGQPQHF.

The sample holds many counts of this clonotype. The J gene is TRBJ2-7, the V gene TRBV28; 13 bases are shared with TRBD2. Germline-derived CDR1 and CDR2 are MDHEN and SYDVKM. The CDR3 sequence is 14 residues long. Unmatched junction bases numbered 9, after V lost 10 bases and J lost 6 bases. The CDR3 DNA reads TGTGCCACCAGGGACAGACTAGCGGGAGGCGAGCAGTACTTC. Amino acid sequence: CATRDRLAGGEQYF. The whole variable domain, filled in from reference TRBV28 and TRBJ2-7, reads DVKVTQSSRYLVKRTGEKVFLECVQDMDHENMFWYRQDPGLGLRLIYFSYDVKMKEKGDIPEGYSVSREKKERFSLILESASTNQTSMYLCATRDRLAGGEQYFGPGTRLTVT.

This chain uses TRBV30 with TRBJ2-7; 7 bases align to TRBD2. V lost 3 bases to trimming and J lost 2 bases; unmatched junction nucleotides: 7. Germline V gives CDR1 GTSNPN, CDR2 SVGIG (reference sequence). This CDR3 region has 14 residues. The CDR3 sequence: CAWSAVAGAYEQYF. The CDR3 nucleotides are TGTGCCTGGAGCGCCGTTGCGGGGGCCTACGAGCAGTACTTC.

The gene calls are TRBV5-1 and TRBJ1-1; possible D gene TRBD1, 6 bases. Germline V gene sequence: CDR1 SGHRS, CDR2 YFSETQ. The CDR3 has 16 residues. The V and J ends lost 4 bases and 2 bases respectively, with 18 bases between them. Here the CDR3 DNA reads TGCGCCAGCAGCCCGGAACAGGGCCCTTTAAACACTGAAGCTTTCTTT. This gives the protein CASSPEQGPLNTEAFF.

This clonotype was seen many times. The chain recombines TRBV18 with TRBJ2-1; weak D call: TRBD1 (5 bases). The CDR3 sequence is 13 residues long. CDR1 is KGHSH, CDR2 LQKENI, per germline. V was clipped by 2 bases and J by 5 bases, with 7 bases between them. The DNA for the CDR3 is TGTGCCAGCTCACCATTCAGGGACAATGAGCAGTTCTTC. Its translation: CASSPFRDNEQFF.